Below are 5 T cell receptor beta chains sequenced from a single sample in a study of shared clonotypes between healthy human individuals. Naive CD8 cells were CD45RO-negative, positively selected for CCR7, excluding terminally differentiated effector memory CD45RA+ cells. Sequenced by immunoSEQ multiplex PCR; TCRdb stores in-frame clones only, minus some. The table lists about 2 million clones, roughly 95% of them singletons. Input material: naive CD8+ T cells sorted from blood. The receptors originated from a young man in good health.

The rearrangement uses TRBV15 and TRBJ1-5; D gene uncertain. CDR1 is LNHNV, CDR2 YYDKDF, per germline (reference sequence). V shed 0 bases and J shed 3 bases, with 18 bases lying between them. The CDR3 is 18 residues long. The CDR3, as DNA: TGTGCCACCAGCAGAGATCGAGAGGAGGCTCTTGTCAATCAGCCCCAGCATTTT. Translation: CATSRDREEALVNQPQHF. Supplemented by reference TRBV15 and TRBJ1-5, the full variable domain reads DAMVIQNPRYQVTQFGKPVTLSCSQTLNHNVMYWYQQKSSQAPKLLFHYYDKDFNNEADTPDNFQSRRPNTSFCFLDIRSPGLGDTAMYLCATSRDREEALVNQPQHFGDGTRLSIL.

The genes are TRBV29-1 and TRBJ2-5; 10 positions agree with TRBD1. V shed 4 bases and J 5 bases; nucleotides not matched to a gene: 7. The germline V gene has CDR1 SQVTM and CDR2 ANQGSEA. This CDR3 spans 14 amino acids. The CDR3 coding sequence is TGCAGCGTTGGGGGACAGGGGTCAAAGGAGACCCAGTACTTC. This gives the protein CSVGGQGSKETQYF.

J is TRBJ2-1 and V is TRBV10-2, with D possibly being TRBD1 or TRBD2 (5 bases each). The ends were cut back, 5 bases at V and 0 bases at J, with 14 bases in the middle. The CDR3 loop spans 16 amino acids. Per the germline V gene, CDR1 is WSHSY and CDR2 is SAAADI. This chain's CDR3 is CASSMSGASSYNEQFF. DNA for the CDR3: TGCGCCAGCAGTATGTCCGGGGCGAGCTCCTACAATGAGCAGTTCTTC.

The rearrangement uses TRBV28 and TRBJ1-1; 9 bases line up with TRBD1. There are 13 residues in the CDR3. V dropped 4 bases and J dropped 11; count of bases not matched to a gene: 8. Germline lookup yields CDR1 MDHEN and CDR2 SYDVKM. The CDR3 loop is CASSSITGGYAFF. The DNA of the CDR3 is TGTGCCAGCAGTTCCATTACAGGGGGCTATGCTTTCTTT. The entire variable domain, with the rest obtained from reference TRBV28 and TRBJ1-1, is as follows: DVKVTQSSRYLVKRTGEKVFLECVQDMDHENMFWYRQDPGLGLRLIYFSYDVKMKEKGDIPEGYSVSREKKERFSLILESASTNQTSMYLCASSSITGGYAFFGQGTRLTVV.

The gene calls are TRBV9 and TRBJ2-5; TRBD2 is a possible D gene (7 bases). The V and J ends lost 4 bases and 5 bases respectively, with 18 bases between them. This CDR3 spans 15 amino acids. Germline V CDR1 and CDR2: SGDLS, YYNGEE. The CDR3 coding sequence is TGTGCCAGCAGCCCGGGCGGGGGCCCCACGGAGACCCAGTACTTC. The encoded protein is CASSPGGGPTETQYF.